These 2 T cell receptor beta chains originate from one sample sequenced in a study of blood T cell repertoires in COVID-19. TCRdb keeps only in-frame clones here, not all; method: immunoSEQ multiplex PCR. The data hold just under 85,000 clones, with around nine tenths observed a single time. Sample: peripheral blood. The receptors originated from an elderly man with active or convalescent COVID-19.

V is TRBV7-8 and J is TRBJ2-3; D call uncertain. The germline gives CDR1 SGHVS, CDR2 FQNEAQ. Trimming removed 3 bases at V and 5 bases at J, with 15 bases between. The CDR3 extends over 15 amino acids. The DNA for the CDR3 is TGTGCCAGCAGCTTCGGAACAGCCCGTGGAGATACGCAGTATTTT. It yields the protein CASSFGTARGDTQYF.

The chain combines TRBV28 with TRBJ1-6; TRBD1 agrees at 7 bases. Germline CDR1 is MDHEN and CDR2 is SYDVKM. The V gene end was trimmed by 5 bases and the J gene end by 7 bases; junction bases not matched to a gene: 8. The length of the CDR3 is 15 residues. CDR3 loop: CASSLNRGRNSPLHF. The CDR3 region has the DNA TGTGCCAGCAGTCTGAACAGGGGACGGAATTCACCCCTCCACTTT. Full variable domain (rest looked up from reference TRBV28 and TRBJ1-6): DVKVTQSSRYLVKRTGEKVFLECVQDMDHENMFWYRQDPGLGLRLIYFSYDVKMKEKGDIPEGYSVSREKKERFSLILESASTNQTSMYLCASSLNRGRNSPLHFGNGTRLTVT.